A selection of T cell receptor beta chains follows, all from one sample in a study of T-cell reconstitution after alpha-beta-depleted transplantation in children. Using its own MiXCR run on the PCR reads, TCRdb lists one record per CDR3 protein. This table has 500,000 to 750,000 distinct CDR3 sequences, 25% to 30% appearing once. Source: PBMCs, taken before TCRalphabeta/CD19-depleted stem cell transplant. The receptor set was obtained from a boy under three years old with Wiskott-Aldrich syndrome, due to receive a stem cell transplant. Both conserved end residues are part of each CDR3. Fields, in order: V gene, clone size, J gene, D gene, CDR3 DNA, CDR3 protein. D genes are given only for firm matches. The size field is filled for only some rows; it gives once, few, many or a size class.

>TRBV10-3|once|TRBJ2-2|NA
TGTGCCATCAGTGTCGGCAGGAACACCGGGGAGCTGTTTTTT
CAISVGRNTGELFF
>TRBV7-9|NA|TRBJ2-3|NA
TGTGCCAGCAGCAATCAGGGAACAGATACGCAGTATTTT
CASSNQGTDTQYF
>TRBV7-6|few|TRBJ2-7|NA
TGTGCCAGCAGCTTAAGGTGGGGGTGGACCCCTACCCATTTC
CASSLRWGWTPTHF
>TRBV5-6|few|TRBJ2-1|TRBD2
TGTGCCAGCAGAGGGGGACTAGCGGGAGCAGGGGAGCAGTTCTTC
CASRGGLAGAGEQFF
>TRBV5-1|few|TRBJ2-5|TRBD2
TGCGCCAGCAGCTTTCAACTAGCGGGAGTAGGTGAGACCCAGTACTTC
CASSFQLAGVGETQYF
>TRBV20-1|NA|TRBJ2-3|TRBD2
TGCAGTGCTAGATCCCTTAGCGGGGTTACCGATACGCAGTATTTT
CSARSLSGVTDTQYF
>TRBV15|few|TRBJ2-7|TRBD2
TGTGCCACCAGCAGAGCCATACTAGCGGGAGACTACGAGCAGTACTTC
CATSRAILAGDYEQYF
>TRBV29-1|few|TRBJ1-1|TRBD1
TGCAGCGTTGCTATCCAGGGGGATACTGAAGCTTTCTTT
CSVAIQGDTEAFF
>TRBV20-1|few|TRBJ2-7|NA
TGCAGTTCAATCAGGGGAGCGTACGAGCAGTACTTC
CSSIRGAYEQYF
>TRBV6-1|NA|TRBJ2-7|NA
TGTGCCAGCCGGTCGACGGGACTGAGCGGCGAGCAGTACTTC
CASRSTGLSGEQYF
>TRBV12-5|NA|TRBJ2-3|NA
TGTGCTAGCCATACCGGTCCCCCTCTTAGCACAGATACGCAGTATTTT
CASHTGPPLSTDTQYF
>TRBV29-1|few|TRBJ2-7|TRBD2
TGCAGCGTTGAGGGACTAGCGGGAGAAGCAGTGAGCGCGGCATACGAGCAGTACTTC
CSVEGLAGEAVSAAYEQYF
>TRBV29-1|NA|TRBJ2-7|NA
TGCAGCGCCCGCGGTGGGGTCTACGAGCAGTACTTC
CSARGGVYEQYF
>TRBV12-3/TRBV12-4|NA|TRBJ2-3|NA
TGTGCCAGCAGTTTTACCCGCACAGATACGCAGTATTTT
CASSFTRTDTQYF
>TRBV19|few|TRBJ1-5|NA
TGTGCTAGTAGTACGGTAGATAGCAATCAGCCCCAGCATTTT
CASSTVDSNQPQHF
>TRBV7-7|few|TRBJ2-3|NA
TGTGCCAGCAGCTTACGAGGGGGGCTAGCGGTAATAGATACGCAGTATTTT
CASSLRGGLAVIDTQYF
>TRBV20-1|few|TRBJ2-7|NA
TGCAGTGCCTTGACAGACCTCTACGAGCAGTACTTC
CSALTDLYEQYF
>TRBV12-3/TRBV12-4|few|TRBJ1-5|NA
TGTGCCAGCAGTTGGACAGCGGGGTGGGACCAGCCCCAGCATTTT
CASSWTAGWDQPQHF
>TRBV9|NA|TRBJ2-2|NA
TGTGCCAGCAGCGTAGTTGTGGATCGGGCCGGGGAGCTGTTTTTT
CASSVVVDRAGELFF
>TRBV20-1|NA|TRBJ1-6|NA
TGCAGTGCTAGAATCGGGTCGAATTCACCCCTCCACTTT
CSARIGSNSPLHF
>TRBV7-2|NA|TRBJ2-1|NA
TGTGCCAGCAGCCGACAGATCGGGATGGACAATGAGCAGTTCTTC
CASSRQIGMDNEQFF
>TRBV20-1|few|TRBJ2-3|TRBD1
TGCAGTGCTCCCAGGGGGTTGCCAGATACGCAGTATTTT
CSAPRGLPDTQYF
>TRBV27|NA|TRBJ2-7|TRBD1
TGTGCCAGCACAACCGGGACAGGAAGCGAGCAGTACTTC
CASTTGTGSEQYF
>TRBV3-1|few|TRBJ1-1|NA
TGTGCCAGCAGCCACGGGGGGCTGAACACTGAAGCTTTCTTT
CASSHGGLNTEAFF
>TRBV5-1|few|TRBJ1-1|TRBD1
TGCGCCAGCAGCTTACGACAGGGGTCTGGGAACACTGAAGCTTTCTTT
CASSLRQGSGNTEAFF
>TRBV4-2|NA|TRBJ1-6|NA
TGTGCCAGCAGCCAAGATGTGGTTCGGAATTCACCCCTCCACTTT
CASSQDVVRNSPLHF
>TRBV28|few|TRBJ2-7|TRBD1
TGTGCCAGCAGATGGACAGGTCTCTACGAGCAGTACTTC
CASRWTGLYEQYF
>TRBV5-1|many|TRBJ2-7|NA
TGCGCCAGCAGCGACACCTACGAGCAGTACTTC
CASSDTYEQYF
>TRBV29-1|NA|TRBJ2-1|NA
TGCAGCGTCGTGTCAGGGGCGACGGTAGTGAATGAGCAGTTCTTC
CSVVSGATVVNEQFF
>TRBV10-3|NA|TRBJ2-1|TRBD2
TGTGCCATCAGTAACACCGGGACTAGCGGGGTAAATGAGCAGTTCTTC
CAISNTGTSGVNEQFF